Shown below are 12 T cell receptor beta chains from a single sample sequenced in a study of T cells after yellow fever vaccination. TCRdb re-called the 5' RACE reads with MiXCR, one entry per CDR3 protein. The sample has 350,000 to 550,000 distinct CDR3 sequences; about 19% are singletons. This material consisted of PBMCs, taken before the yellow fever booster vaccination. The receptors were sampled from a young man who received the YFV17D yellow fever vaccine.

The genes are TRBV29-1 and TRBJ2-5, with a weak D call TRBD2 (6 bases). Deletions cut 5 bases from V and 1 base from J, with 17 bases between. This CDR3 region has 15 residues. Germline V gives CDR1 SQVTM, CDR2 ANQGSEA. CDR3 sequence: CSVLPRRDPQETQYF. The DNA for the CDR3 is TGCAGCGTTCTCCCCAGGCGGGATCCCCAAGAGACCCAGTACTTC.

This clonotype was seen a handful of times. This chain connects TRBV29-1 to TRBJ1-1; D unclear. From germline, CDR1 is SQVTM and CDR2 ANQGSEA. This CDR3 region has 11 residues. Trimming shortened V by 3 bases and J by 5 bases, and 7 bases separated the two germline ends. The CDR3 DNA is TGCAGCGTTGACGCCCGAACTGAAGCTTTCTTT. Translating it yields CSVDARTEAFF.

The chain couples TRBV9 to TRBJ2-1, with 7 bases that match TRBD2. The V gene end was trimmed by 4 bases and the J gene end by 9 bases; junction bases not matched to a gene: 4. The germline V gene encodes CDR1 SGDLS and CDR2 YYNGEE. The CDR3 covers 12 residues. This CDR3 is CASSPGLFEQFF. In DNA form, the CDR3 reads TGTGCCAGCAGCCCGGGACTATTTGAGCAGTTCTTC.

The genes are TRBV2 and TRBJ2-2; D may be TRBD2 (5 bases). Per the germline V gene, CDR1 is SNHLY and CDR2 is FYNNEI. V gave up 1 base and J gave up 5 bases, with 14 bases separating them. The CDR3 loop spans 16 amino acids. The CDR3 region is CASSEVGEGATGELFF. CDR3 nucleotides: TGTGCCAGCAGTGAAGTGGGAGAAGGAGCTACCGGGGAGCTGTTTTTT.

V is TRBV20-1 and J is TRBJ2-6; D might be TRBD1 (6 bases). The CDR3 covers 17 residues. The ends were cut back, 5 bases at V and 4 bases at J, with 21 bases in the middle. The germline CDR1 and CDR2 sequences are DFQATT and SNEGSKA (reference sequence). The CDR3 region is CSAPLVWGLGGANVLTF. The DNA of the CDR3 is TGCAGTGCTCCCCTTGTTTGGGGGCTGGGAGGGGCCAACGTCCTGACTTTC.

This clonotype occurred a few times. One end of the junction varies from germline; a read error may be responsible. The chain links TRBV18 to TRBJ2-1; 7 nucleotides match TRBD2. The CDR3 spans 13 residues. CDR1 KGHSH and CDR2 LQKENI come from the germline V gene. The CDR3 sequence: CASSPHAAGVPVF. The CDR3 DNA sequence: TGTGCCAGCTCACCGCATGCGGCGGGGGTCCCTGTCTTC.

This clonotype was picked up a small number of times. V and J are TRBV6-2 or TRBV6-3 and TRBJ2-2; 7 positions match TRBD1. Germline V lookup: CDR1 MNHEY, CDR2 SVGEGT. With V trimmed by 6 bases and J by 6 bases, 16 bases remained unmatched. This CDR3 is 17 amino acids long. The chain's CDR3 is CASSLEGARRTSGELFF. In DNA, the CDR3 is TGTGCCAGCAGCCTCGAGGGGGCCAGACGAACATCCGGGGAGCTGTTTTTT.

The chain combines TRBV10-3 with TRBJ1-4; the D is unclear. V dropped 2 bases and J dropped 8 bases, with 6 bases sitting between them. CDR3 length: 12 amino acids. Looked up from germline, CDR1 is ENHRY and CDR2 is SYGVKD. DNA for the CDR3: TGTGCCATCAGTGAGCAGAGCGAAAAACTGTTTTTT. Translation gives CAISEQSEKLFF.

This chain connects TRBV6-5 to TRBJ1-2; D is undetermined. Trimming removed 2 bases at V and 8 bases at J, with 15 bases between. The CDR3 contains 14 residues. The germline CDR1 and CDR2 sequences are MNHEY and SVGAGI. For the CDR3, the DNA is TGTGCCAGCAGTTACAAAGGACCGACAACAGGCTACACCTTC. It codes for CASSYKGPTTGYTF.

The CDR3 protein is CASSLVGTQYF. The CDR3 DNA is TGTGCCAGCAGCTTGGTAGGGACCCAGTACTTC. The chain carries TRBV5-6 and TRBJ2-5; D remains ambiguous. Per germline, CDR1 SGHDT and CDR2 YYEEEE. Trimming stripped 0 bases from V and 7 bases from J, with 4 bases between. The CDR3 totals 11 residues. The full variable domain, in which reference TRBV5-6 and TRBJ2-5 provide the parts outside the CDR3, is DAGVTQSPTHLIKTRGQQVTLRCSPKSGHDTVSWYQQALGQGPQFIFQYYEEEERQRGNFPDRFSGHQFPNYSSELNVNALLLGDSALYLCASSLVGTQYFGPGTRLLVL.

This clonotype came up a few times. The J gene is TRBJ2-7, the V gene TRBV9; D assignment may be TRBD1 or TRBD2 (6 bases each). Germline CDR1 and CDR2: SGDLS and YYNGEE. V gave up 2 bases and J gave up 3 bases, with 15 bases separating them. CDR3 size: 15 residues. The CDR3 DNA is TGTGCCAGCAGCGTTGGAGGGGGGTCCAACTACGAGCAGTACTTC. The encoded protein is CASSVGGGSNYEQYF.

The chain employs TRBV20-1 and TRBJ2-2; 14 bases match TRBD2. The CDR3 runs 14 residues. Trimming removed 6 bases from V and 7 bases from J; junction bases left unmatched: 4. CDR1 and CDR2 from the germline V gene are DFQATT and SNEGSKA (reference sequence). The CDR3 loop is CSATSGGAGGELFF. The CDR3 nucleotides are TGCAGTGCGACTAGCGGGGGGGCCGGCGGGGAGCTGTTTTTT.